Shown below are 8 T cell receptor beta chains from a single sample sequenced in a study of beta chain features in type 1 diabetes. Investigators reverse transcribed all isolated RNA, so they sequenced expressed TCRB transcripts. Clones were read by immunoSEQ multiplex PCR, and TCRdb kept only the in-frame ones, dropping some. Of 200,000 to 250,000 clones in the sample, about 14% were seen once. The sequenced sample was naive CD4+ T cells from blood. These receptors were obtained from a woman in her 40s in good health.

This clone was counted only a few times. The chain links TRBV7-2 to TRBJ1-1; maybe TRBD1 (5 bases). Germline V gene lookup returns CDR1 SGHTA and CDR2 FQGNSA. This CDR3 has 13 residues. Trimming removed 5 bases at V and 5 bases at J, with 12 bases between. CDR3 sequence: CASSHQGDTEAFF. The CDR3 DNA sequence: TGTGCCAGCAGCCACCAGGGTGATACTGAAGCTTTCTTT.

This clone has more than one count but fewer than ten. The chain links TRBV19 to TRBJ1-2; D not resolved. Trimming took off 3 bases at V and 5 bases at J, with 7 bases between the two ends. CDR3 length equals 12 residues. The germline CDR1 and CDR2 sequences are LNHDA and SQIVND (reference sequence). The DNA of the CDR3 is TGTGCCAGTAGTATGGAGGGTTATGGCTACACCTTC. Translated: CASSMEGYGYTF.

The chain employs TRBV18 and TRBJ1-5, with TRBD1 as a possible D gene (6 bases). CDR3 length: 15 amino acids. Germline loops: CDR1 KGHSH, CDR2 LQKENI. Trimming shortened V by 3 bases and J by 3 bases, and 12 bases separated the two germline ends. CDR3 bases: TGTGCCAGCTCACCGGTAACAGGGATCAATCAGCCCCAGCATTTT. Translation: CASSPVTGINQPQHF.

The chain has TRBV2 and TRBJ1-5, with TRBD1 identical over 12 bases. The germline gives CDR1 SNHLY, CDR2 FYNNEI. The V segment lost 1 base and the J segment 0 bases; nucleotides outside the gene matches: 7. There are 19 residues in the CDR3. For the CDR3, the DNA is TGTGCCAGCAGTGAAGGCGGGACAGGGGGCGGGTATAGCAATCAGCCCCAGCATTTT. Protein product: CASSEGGTGGGYSNQPQHF.

The chain joins TRBV7-8 to TRBJ2-7, with D perhaps TRBD2 (7 bases). The V end lost 5 bases, the J end lost 6 bases, and 20 bases lay between the germline ends. The CDR3 has 15 amino acids. CDR1 and CDR2 from the germline V gene are SGHVS and FQNEAQ. The CDR3 spells CASSQTGGAAGEQYF. CDR3 nucleotide sequence: TGTGCCAGCAGCCAAACTGGGGGGGCAGCGGGCGAGCAGTACTTC.

The chain is built from TRBV6-5 and TRBJ1-1; D gene unclear. Germline loops: CDR1 MNHEY, CDR2 SVGAGI. Trimming removed 10 bases from V and 11 bases from J, with 17 bases in between. This CDR3 is built from 11 residues. CDR3 bases: TGTGCCATTCACGCGAACAGTCGGGCTTTCTTT. It is translated as CAIHANSRAFF.

The J gene is TRBJ1-2, the V gene TRBV5-4, with D uncertain. Germline V gives CDR1 SGHNT, CDR2 YYREEE (reference sequence). Trimming pared 0 bases from V and 0 bases from J, leaving 3 bases between. The CDR3 sequence is 13 residues long. For the CDR3, the DNA is TGTGCCAGCAGCTTGGCCACTAACTATGGCTACACCTTC. The encoded protein is CASSLATNYGYTF.

In this sample, this clone turned up a few times. The chain employs TRBV7-2 and TRBJ2-3; 15 bases fit TRBD2. The V segment lost 5 bases and the J segment 4 bases; nucleotides outside the gene matches: 7. This CDR3 spans 17 amino acids. CDR1 and CDR2 (germline): SGHTA, FQGNSA. The CDR3 sequence is CASSPRWTSGGADTQYF. The CDR3, as DNA: TGTGCCAGCAGCCCAAGGTGGACTAGCGGGGGGGCAGATACGCAGTATTTT.